These 30 T cell receptor beta chains originate from one sample sequenced in a study of shared T cell receptors in the human thymus. Data came from immunoSEQ multiplex PCR; TCRdb stores just in-frame clones and leaves some out. The sample contains hundreds of thousands of clones, over 75% of which appear only once. The sample was also reused in another study, on human thymus T cells.

The sample comprised thymocytes. The source is a boy under three years old with a congenital heart defect.

In its sample, this clone was seen once. The chain combines TRBV29-1 with TRBJ2-3; TRBD2 agrees at 8 bases. The J segment lost 4 bases and the V segment lost 7 bases, leaving 4 bases of the junction unmatched. The germline V gene encodes CDR1 SQVTM and CDR2 ANQGSEA. This CDR3 spans 12 amino acids. The CDR3 DNA follows: TGCAGCGCCCGGGGGGGAGCAGATACGCAGTATTTT. As protein: CSARGGADTQYF.

V is TRBV5-4 and J is TRBJ2-5, with 9 bases that match TRBD1. CDR3 length equals 19 residues. V dropped 1 base and J dropped 9; count of bases not matched to a gene: 22. In germline, CDR1 is SGHNT, CDR2 YYREEE (reference sequence). The CDR3 sequence is CASSLKRGGQGRNYGAQYF. CDR3 nucleotides: TGTGCCAGCAGCTTGAAGAGGGGGGGACAGGGTCGGAATTATGGGGCCCAGTACTTC.

V is TRBV7-2 and J is TRBJ2-5, with 8 positions matching TRBD1. The CDR3 is made up of 18 amino acids. Germline lookup yields CDR1 SGHTA and CDR2 FQGNSA. Trimming cost V 2 bases and J 4 bases; bases outside gene matches: 15. The CDR3 coding sequence is TGTGCCAGCAGCTTAACGGGACAGGCGGGACCCCTCCGAGAGACCCAGTACTTC. Protein sequence: CASSLTGQAGPLRETQYF. Supplemented by reference TRBV7-2 and TRBJ2-5, the full variable domain reads GAGVSQSPSNKVTEKGKDVELRCDPISGHTALYWYRQSLGQGLEFLIYFQGNSAPDKSGLPSDRFSAERTGGSVSTLTIQRTQQEDSAVYLCASSLTGQAGPLRETQYFGPGTRLLVL.

The rearrangement uses TRBV28 and TRBJ1-5; tentative D call: TRBD1 (6 bases). CDR1 and CDR2 from the germline V gene are MDHEN and SYDVKM. Trimming cost V 6 bases and J 6 bases, with 15 bases left between them. The CDR3 totals 14 residues. The CDR3 loop reads CASSLQGSGQPQHF. The DNA for the CDR3 is TGTGCCAGCAGCTTACAGGGAAGTGGTCAGCCCCAGCATTTT.

The chain links TRBV7-9 to TRBJ2-1; D is uncertain. V dropped 5 bases and J dropped 10 bases, with 9 bases sitting between them. CDR1 and CDR2 from the germline V gene are SEHNR and FQNEAQ (reference sequence). The CDR3 consists of 11 residues. CDR3 DNA: TGTGCCAGCAGCATCCAAAAAGAGCAGTTCTTC. It translates to CASSIQKEQFF.

The V and J genes are TRBV4-1 and TRBJ2-7; D may be TRBD2 (6 bases). CDR1 is MGHRA, CDR2 YSYEKL, per germline. The germline V and J ends were trimmed by 2 bases and 1 base, with 12 bases remaining between them. The CDR3 is 15 residues long. The CDR3 DNA follows: TGCGCCAGCAGCCAATACACTAGCCGATCCTACGAGCAGTACTTC. This encodes CASSQYTSRSYEQYF.

V usage is TRBV12-5 and J usage is TRBJ2-1; 8 bases map to TRBD1. The V segment lost 6 bases and the J segment 8 bases; nucleotides outside the gene matches: 18. The CDR3 has 17 residues. Germline CDR1 is LGHNT and CDR2 is FRNRAP. In DNA form, the CDR3 reads TGTGCTAGTGGGGCAGGGTTCGGACAGGGAGTATTCGATGAGCAGTTCTTC. Translated: CASGAGFGQGVFDEQFF.

CDR3 bases: TGTGCCAGCAGCCTATTGCGGGGGGGAAAGTATTTTAATGGCTACACCTTC. Its translation: CASSLLRGGKYFNGYTF. The chain couples TRBV7-9 to TRBJ1-2; TRBD1 is a possible D gene (5 bases). The CDR3 spans 17 residues. V gave up 5 bases and J gave up 6 bases, with 25 bases separating them. Germline lookup yields CDR1 SEHNR and CDR2 FQNEAQ (reference sequence).

The sample holds one count of this clone. This chain uses TRBV28 with TRBJ2-5, with 9 bases identical to TRBD2. Germline V gives CDR1 MDHEN, CDR2 SYDVKM. The CDR3 loop spans 14 amino acids. Trimming at V came to 5 bases and at J to 2 bases, leaving 3 bases not matched to a gene. CDR3 sequence: CASSPTSGQETQYF. In nucleotides, the CDR3 is TGTGCCAGCAGTCCTACTAGCGGGCAAGAGACCCAGTACTTC. Supplemented by reference TRBV28 and TRBJ2-5, the full variable domain reads DVKVTQSSRYLVKRTGEKVFLECVQDMDHENMFWYRQDPGLGLRLIYFSYDVKMKEKGDIPEGYSVSREKKERFSLILESASTNQTSMYLCASSPTSGQETQYFGPGTRLLVL.

The chain links TRBV4-3 to TRBJ1-6; possibly TRBD1 for D (5 bases). Per the germline V gene, CDR1 is LGHNA and CDR2 is YSLEER. V dropped 0 bases and J dropped 6 bases, with 9 bases sitting between them. The CDR3 extends over 15 amino acids. CDR3 in amino acids: CASSQDGDSNSPLHF. The DNA of the CDR3 is TGCGCCAGCAGCCAAGATGGGGACTCTAATTCACCCCTCCACTTT.

The J gene is TRBJ1-2, the V gene TRBV5-4; 8 positions match TRBD1. The CDR3 is made up of 15 amino acids. Unmatched junction bases numbered 5, after V lost 2 bases and J lost 2 bases. Looked up from germline, CDR1 is SGHNT and CDR2 is YYREEE (reference sequence). CDR3 amino acids: CASSFIGTGNYGYTF. The CDR3, as DNA: TGTGCCAGCAGCTTCATTGGGACAGGCAACTATGGCTACACCTTC.

The CDR3 region is CASSPDRVYNEQFF. The CDR3 region has the DNA TGTGCCAGCAGCCCAGACAGGGTTTACAATGAGCAGTTCTTC. The chain employs TRBV11-2 and TRBJ2-1, with TRBD1 identical over 7 bases. Germline loops: CDR1 SGHAT, CDR2 FQNNGV. This CDR3 has 14 residues. Unmatched junction bases numbered 5, after V lost 5 bases and J lost 4 bases.

The chain is built from TRBV4-1 and TRBJ2-3; TRBD2 aligns across 7 bases. The CDR3 is made up of 16 amino acids. V lost 0 bases and J lost 1; bases outside the gene matches: 4. Germline V gene lookup returns CDR1 MGHRA and CDR2 YSYEKL. The CDR3 spells CASSQDRAGGTDTQYF. The CDR3 DNA follows: TGCGCCAGCAGCCAAGATCGGGCGGGGGGCACAGATACGCAGTATTTT.

The chain is built from TRBV13 and TRBJ2-7; D is possibly TRBD2 (6 bases). This CDR3 comprises 15 residues. The germline V gene encodes CDR1 PRHDT and CDR2 FYEKMQ (reference sequence). Trimming left V 3 bases short and J 5 bases short, with 17 bases between. CDR3 DNA sequence: TGTGCCAGCAGCTTCCCAAGGAGGGGAAGGGACGAGCAGTACTTC. Translated: CASSFPRRGRDEQYF. Variable domain in full (rest from reference TRBV13 and TRBJ2-7): AAGVIQSPRHLIKEKRETATLKCYPIPRHDTVYWYQQGPGQDPQFLISFYEKMQSDKGSIPDRFSAQQFSDYHSELNMSSLELGDSALYFCASSFPRRGRDEQYFGPGTRLTVT.

This clone turned up a few times. The CDR3 DNA reads as TGTGCCAGTAGTATGGGAGGCCCCTCCTACGAGCAGTACTTC. Translated, it gives CASSMGGPSYEQYF. The chain uses TRBV19 and TRBJ2-7; a possible D gene is TRBD2 (6 bases). The CDR3 is 14 residues long. CDR1 LNHDA and CDR2 SQIVND come from the germline V gene (reference sequence). Between the trimmed V and J ends, which lost 3 bases and 0 bases, there was a span of 9 bases.

This chain connects TRBV6-6 to TRBJ1-1, with D unclear. The CDR3 length is 15 residues. The germline CDR1 and CDR2 sequences are MNHNY and SVGAGI (reference sequence). Trimming stripped 6 bases from V and 5 bases from J, with 19 bases between. The CDR3 region is CASRDIRTSGTEAFF. The CDR3 bases are TGTGCCAGCAGAGATATTCGGACTTCGGGGACTGAAGCTTTCTTT.

The V and J genes are TRBV6-4 and TRBJ2-1; the D gene is possibly TRBD2 (5 bases). Germline CDR1 and CDR2: MRHNA and SNTAGT. V lost 5 bases, J lost 5 bases, and 13 bases lay in between. CDR3 length: 14 amino acids. The CDR3: CASSWSGRDNEQFF. CDR3 coding DNA: TGTGCCAGCAGTTGGTCCGGGCGGGACAATGAGCAGTTCTTC.

DNA for the CDR3: TGTGCCAGCTCGGACAAAACTAGCAATCAGCCCCAGCATTTT. Protein: CASSDKTSNQPQHF. The chain employs TRBV2 and TRBJ1-5; the D gene is possibly TRBD1 (5 bases). The CDR3 runs to 14 residues. Germline CDR1 SNHLY, CDR2 FYNNEI. The V and J ends lost 8 bases and 0 bases respectively, with 11 bases between them.

The rearrangement joins TRBV5-1 to TRBJ1-1; D is uncertain. CDR1 is SGHRS and CDR2 is YFSETQ in the germline V gene. The CDR3 extends over 16 amino acids. V shed 0 bases and J shed 5 bases, with 17 bases lying between them. The CDR3 spells CASSLASWELGTEAFF. DNA of the CDR3: TGCGCCAGCAGCTTGGCCTCCTGGGAGTTGGGGACTGAAGCTTTCTTT. Combining the CDR3 with reference TRBV5-1 and TRBJ1-1 gives the whole variable domain KAGVTQTPRYLIKTRGQQVTLSCSPISGHRSVSWYQQTPGQGLQFLFEYFSETQRNKGNFPGRFSGRQFSNSRSEMNVSTLELGDSALYLCASSLASWELGTEAFFGQGTRLTVV.

The chain recombines TRBV7-9 with TRBJ2-2; 9 bases line up with TRBD2. This CDR3 is 15 amino acids long. Per germline, CDR1 SEHNR and CDR2 FQNEAQ (reference sequence). The V segment lost 4 bases and the J segment 5 bases; nucleotides outside the gene matches: 5. CDR3 in DNA: TGTGCCAGCAGCTCCCAGGCGGGAGGGACCGGGGAGCTGTTTTTT. This encodes CASSSQAGGTGELFF. Filled out from reference TRBV7-9 and TRBJ2-2, the complete variable domain reads DTGVSQNPRHKITKRGQNVTFRCDPISEHNRLYWYRQTLGQGPEFLTYFQNEAQLEKSRLLSDRFSAERPKGSFSTLEIQRTEQGDSAMYLCASSSQAGGTGELFFGEGSRLTVL.

The chain joins TRBV27 to TRBJ1-1; 7 bases are shared with TRBD1. V shed 4 bases, J shed 2 bases, and the junction held 7 bases outside the gene matches. The CDR3 extends over 15 amino acids. Germline CDR1 MNHEY, CDR2 SMNVEV (reference sequence). The CDR3 loop reads CASSSPDRTNTEAFF. Here the CDR3 DNA reads TGTGCCAGCAGTTCGCCGGACAGGACAAACACTGAAGCTTTCTTT.

For the CDR3, the DNA is TGTGCCACCAGCAGAGATACCCTAGGACAGGGGGGGGAGACCCAGTACTTC. It specifies CATSRDTLGQGGETQYF. V usage is TRBV15 and J usage is TRBJ2-5; TRBD1 aligns across 10 bases. In germline, CDR1 is LNHNV, CDR2 YYDKDF (reference sequence). V shed 0 bases, J shed 5 bases, and the junction held 9 bases outside the gene matches. The CDR3 runs 17 residues. Drawing the rest from reference TRBV15 and TRBJ2-5, the complete variable domain is DAMVIQNPRYQVTQFGKPVTLSCSQTLNHNVMYWYQQKSSQAPKLLFHYYDKDFNNEADTPDNFQSRRPNTSFCFLDIRSPGLGDTAMYLCATSRDTLGQGGETQYFGPGTRLLVL.

Worth noting for this clone: The junction differs from germline at one of its ends, possibly a read error. The gene calls are TRBV20-1 and TRBJ2-7; D not resolved. In germline, CDR1 is DFQATT, CDR2 SNEGSKA (reference sequence). CDR3 size: 11 residues. This CDR3 is CSARVEYVTLF. The CDR3 DNA follows: TGCAGTGCTAGAGTAGAGTACGTTACGCTCTTC.

The rearrangement joins TRBV28 to TRBJ1-4; 10 nucleotides align to TRBD1. Germline trimming cut 4 bases from V and 0 bases from J; bases unmatched to any gene: 17. The CDR3 covers 21 residues. Germline values: CDR1 MDHEN, CDR2 SYDVKM. The CDR3 bases are TGTGCCAGCAGTTCGGCCCGGGACAGGGGAGGAGGAGTTGCAACTAATGAAAAACTGTTTTTT. Translated: CASSSARDRGGGVATNEKLFF.

V gene TRBV11-2 combines with J gene TRBJ2-3, with D tentatively TRBD2 (6 bases). V was trimmed by 6 bases and J by 2 bases, leaving 18 bases between them. Germline-derived CDR1 and CDR2 are SGHAT and FQNNGV. The CDR3 length is 16 residues. The CDR3 nucleotides are TGTGCCAGCAGGAAAAGGAGGGCCCTCTACACAGATACGCAGTATTTT. It codes for CASRKRRALYTDTQYF.

The chain is built from TRBV27 and TRBJ2-3; 7 positions match TRBD2. CDR3 size: 14 residues. Germline lookup yields CDR1 MNHEY and CDR2 SMNVEV (reference sequence). V dropped 7 bases and J dropped 2; count of bases not matched to a gene: 6. The CDR3 DNA is TGTGCCAGCAACGGGACTACTAACACAGATACGCAGTATTTT. It specifies CASNGTTNTDTQYF.

The chain employs TRBV12-5 and TRBJ1-3; 7 positions agree with TRBD1. Losses at the gene ends were 5 bases for V and 2 bases for J; bases not matched to a gene: 6. Germline values: CDR1 LGHNT, CDR2 FRNRAP. The CDR3 length is 15 residues. Here the CDR3 reads CASGPGTETGNTIYF. CDR3 sequence (DNA): TGTGCTAGTGGTCCGGGGACAGAGACTGGAAACACCATATATTTT.

CDR3 DNA sequence: TGTGCCAGCAGCCAAGATCTGAGGGCCAGCTCTGGAAACACCATATATTTT. Protein product: CASSQDLRASSGNTIYF. V usage is TRBV14 and J usage is TRBJ1-3; D is unresolved. Germline assignment: CDR1 SGHDN and CDR2 FVKESK. This CDR3 spans 17 amino acids. V lost 0 bases and J lost 0, with 12 bases in between.

The chain carries TRBV5-1 and TRBJ1-3; a possible D gene is TRBD1 (6 bases). Germline CDR1 and CDR2: SGHRS and YFSETQ. V was trimmed by 1 base and J by 3 bases, leaving 11 bases between them. The CDR3 extends over 15 amino acids. In DNA form, the CDR3 reads TGCGCCAGCAGCTTGTCAGGGGTGGATGGAAACACCATATATTTT. It specifies CASSLSGVDGNTIYF.

V gene TRBV7-2 combines with J gene TRBJ2-7; a weak D match, TRBD1 (6 bases). The ends were cut back, 4 bases at V and 3 bases at J, with 16 bases in the middle. This CDR3 has 15 amino acids. The germline CDR1 and CDR2 sequences are SGHTA and FQGNSA. CDR3 nucleotide sequence: TGTGCCAGCAGCTACCCGGGGACAACTAACTACGAGCAGTACTTC. Translated, it gives CASSYPGTTNYEQYF.